Described below is a single T cell receptor (beta chain) sequence and its context. This specimen belongs to a study of blood T cell repertoires in COVID-19. Study context: The study drew acute and convalescent COVID-19 samples from the United States, Italy and Spain. T cells, B-cell-depleted T cells, or PBMCs provided the cDNA or gDNA that served as material.

V was pared by 3 bases and J by 6 bases, with 12 bases between. Germline CDR1 reads WSHSY; CDR2 reads SAAADI. The CDR3 loop spans 13 amino acids. As processed by the authors: How many nucleated cells were present was estimated from reference gene primer amplification. TCRdb's copy holds only in-frame clones and misses some; the assay was immunoSEQ multiplex PCR. Clone size and the V and J calls come from that table; the DNA yielded D and trimming. This table has 200,000 or so clones, approximately 82% appearing once. Sequencing was carried out using peripheral blood. The chain uses TRBV10-2 and TRBJ2-7, with a tentative D call TRBD2 (6 bases). The clonotype was recovered from a human donor in a cohort sampled during active COVID-19. This CDR3 reads CASSDIPEGEQYF. CDR3 nucleotides: TGCGCCAGCAGTGACATCCCGGAGGGCGAGCAGTACTTC.